This T cell receptor (beta chain) was captured in a study of patients and donors after allogeneic stem cell transplantation. TCRdb re-called the RT-PCR reads with MiXCR, one entry per CDR3 protein. The data show over 400,000 distinct CDR3 sequences, with under 20% seen just once and less than 8.5% held by the top ten. There are a few counts of this clonotype. In germline, CDR1 is MNHEY, CDR2 SMNVEV (reference sequence). The length of the CDR3 is 15 residues. The germline V and J ends were trimmed by 6 bases and 0 bases, with 12 bases remaining between them. This clonotype was sampled from a human donor who was either an allogeneic HSCT recipient or a stem cell or donor lymphocyte infusion donor (not recorded which). It is not recorded whose cells these are; they may come from a transplant donor. Sequenced input: blood, either unsorted or a sorted T cell fraction (not recorded which). The rearrangement links TRBV27 to TRBJ1-5; the D is unclear. The CDR3 bases are TGTGCCAGCAGGGATCCGACTTATAGCAATCAGCCCCAGCATTTT. Protein sequence: CASRDPTYSNQPQHF.